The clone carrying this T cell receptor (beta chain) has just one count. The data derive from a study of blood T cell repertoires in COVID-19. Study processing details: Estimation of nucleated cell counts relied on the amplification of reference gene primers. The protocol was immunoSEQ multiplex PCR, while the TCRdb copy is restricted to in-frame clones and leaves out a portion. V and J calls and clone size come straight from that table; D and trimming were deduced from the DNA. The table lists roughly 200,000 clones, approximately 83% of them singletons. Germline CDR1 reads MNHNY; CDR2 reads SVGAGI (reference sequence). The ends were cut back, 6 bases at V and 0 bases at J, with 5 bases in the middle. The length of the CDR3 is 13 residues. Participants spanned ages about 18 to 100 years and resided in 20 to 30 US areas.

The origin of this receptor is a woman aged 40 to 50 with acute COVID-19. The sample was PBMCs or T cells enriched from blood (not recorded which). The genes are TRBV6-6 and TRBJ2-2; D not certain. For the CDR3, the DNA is TGTGCCAGCAGACGCGCGAACACCGGGGAGCTGTTTTTT. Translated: CASRRANTGELFF.